Following are 15 T cell receptor beta chains from one sample sequenced in a study of technical replicates of blood from a few donors (TCRdb year 2017). Library prep was done by the immunoSEQ multiplex PCR assay. The immuneACCESS repertoire file appears here via TCRdb, limited to in-frame rearrangements. These files lack a portion of the clones; in checked studies, under half of the deficit traces to unresolved V genes, and the cause of the others is not known. Here the sample has 70,000 or so clones; 80% to 90% occur a single time. The ten largest make up approximately 5% of the sample. The specimen was PBMCs. These receptors all come from a human donor in good health. Some clones in this sample may be carry-over from other donors' samples.

V usage is TRBV9 and J usage is TRBJ2-5; 12 positions agree with TRBD2. Germline-derived CDR1 and CDR2 are SGDLS and YYNGEE. The length of the CDR3 is 16 residues. V shed 3 bases, J shed 5 bases, and the junction held 8 bases outside the gene matches. CDR3 DNA: TGTGCCAGCAGCGCCGACCTAGCGGGAGGGTTGGAGACCCAGTACTTC. Residues: CASSADLAGGLETQYF.

The chain is built from TRBV7-2 and TRBJ2-7, with 7 nucleotides matching TRBD2. Trimming removed 3 bases from V and 0 bases from J; junction bases left unmatched: 2. Germline assignment: CDR1 SGHTA and CDR2 FQGNSA. This CDR3 spans 14 amino acids. The CDR3 DNA sequence: TGTGCCAGCAGCTTTGGCGGGAGCTCCTACGAGCAGTACTTC. It encodes CASSFGGSSYEQYF.

The gene calls are TRBV7-2 and TRBJ2-1, with 8 bases fitting TRBD2. This CDR3 region has 15 residues. CDR1 is SGHTA and CDR2 is FQGNSA in the germline V gene. V lost 1 base and J lost 5; bases outside the gene matches: 4. The CDR3 DNA is TGTGCCAGCAGCTTAGAGTGGCGGGGGGACAATGAGCAGTTCTTC. Its translation is CASSLEWRGDNEQFF.

The chain carries TRBV5-1 and TRBJ2-3; no clear D gene. This CDR3 has 16 amino acids. Trimming stripped 2 bases from V and 0 bases from J, with 13 bases between. Germline CDR1 and CDR2: SGHRS and YFSETQ. CDR3 nucleotides: TGCGCCAGCAGCTTAAGCACCTCCACTAGCACAGATACGCAGTATTTT. It translates to CASSLSTSTSTDTQYF.

The V gene is TRBV6-4, the J gene TRBJ2-3, with a tentative D call TRBD1 (6 bases). This CDR3 has 15 amino acids. The germline V gene encodes CDR1 MRHNA and CDR2 SNTAGT. Between the trimmed V and J ends, which lost 0 bases and 4 bases, there was a span of 11 bases. This CDR3 reads CASSDSQGAPDTQYF. CDR3 DNA sequence: TGTGCCAGCAGTGACTCACAGGGCGCCCCAGATACGCAGTATTTT.

J is TRBJ2-7 and V is TRBV10-3; maybe TRBD2 (5 bases). The CDR3 totals 14 residues. V was shortened by 8 bases and J by 0 bases, with 14 bases between the two germline ends. In germline, CDR1 is ENHRY, CDR2 SYGVKD. The chain's CDR3 is CAIAPTGNSYEQYF. In nucleotides, the CDR3 is TGTGCCATCGCCCCTACCGGGAACTCCTACGAGCAGTACTTC.

The rearrangement links TRBV4-2 to TRBJ2-7; 10 bases agree with TRBD1. The length of the CDR3 is 14 residues. Unmatched junction bases numbered 3, after V lost 1 base and J lost 6 bases. Germline V lookup: CDR1 LGHNA, CDR2 YNFKEQ. The CDR3 is CASSQAGTGAEQYF. CDR3 nucleotides: TGTGCCAGCAGCCAAGCCGGGACAGGGGCCGAGCAGTACTTC.

The rearrangement uses TRBV27 and TRBJ1-4; TRBD1 agrees at 11 bases. The germline V gene has CDR1 MNHEY and CDR2 SMNVEV (reference sequence). Trimming cost V 8 bases and J 8 bases; bases outside gene matches: 10. This CDR3 contains 15 residues. CDR3 in amino acids: CASRLSRDRGEKLFF. For the CDR3, the DNA is TGTGCCAGCCGTCTTTCCCGGGACAGGGGGGAAAAACTGTTTTTT.

CDR3 DNA sequence: TGTGCCAGCAGCTTCGGGACAACGAACACTGAAGCTTTCTTT. Protein product: CASSFGTTNTEAFF. The rearrangement joins TRBV11-2 to TRBJ1-1, with D maybe TRBD1 (6 bases). CDR1 SGHAT and CDR2 FQNNGV come from the germline V gene. This CDR3 spans 14 amino acids. V lost 3 bases and J lost 1, with 9 bases in between.

The sample holds one count of this clone. This chain links TRBV19 with TRBJ1-2; tentatively, D is TRBD1 (6 bases). Trimming pared 3 bases from V and 2 bases from J, leaving 16 bases between. Germline CDR1 LNHDA, CDR2 SQIVND (reference sequence). The CDR3 is 16 residues long. CDR3 loop: CASSIDRGGSNYGYTF. The CDR3 nucleotides are TGTGCCAGTAGTATTGACCGAGGGGGAAGCAACTATGGCTACACCTTC.

The J gene is TRBJ2-2, the V gene TRBV15; 8 bases are shared with TRBD2. CDR1 and CDR2 (germline): LNHNV, YYDKDF (reference sequence). This CDR3 is 15 amino acids long. Trimming cost V 5 bases and J 6 bases; bases outside gene matches: 8. As DNA, the CDR3 is TGTGCCACCAGCCCAAGAAGCGGGAGCCCCGGGGAGCTGTTTTTT. It translates to CATSPRSGSPGELFF.

With regard to this clone: In the same sample, other DNA sequences code for this CDR3. The chain carries TRBV5-1 and TRBJ1-2, with unresolved D. The germline V and J ends were trimmed by 2 bases and 1 base, with 6 bases remaining between them. The CDR3 is 13 amino acids. Germline CDR1 is SGHRS and CDR2 is YFSETQ. The CDR3 coding sequence is TGCGCCAGCAGCTTCGGGAGTAACTATGGCTACACCTTC. Translating gives CASSFGSNYGYTF. The whole variable domain, remainder taken from reference TRBV5-1 and TRBJ1-2, is KAGVTQTPRYLIKTRGQQVTLSCSPISGHRSVSWYQQTPGQGLQFLFEYFSETQRNKGNFPGRFSGRQFSNSRSEMNVSTLELGDSALYLCASSFGSNYGYTFGSGTRLTVV.

This sequence joins TRBV5-1 and TRBJ2-2, with 8 bases lining up with TRBD2. Germline CDR1 and CDR2: SGHRS and YFSETQ. The CDR3 contains 16 residues. The V and J ends lost 2 bases and 5 bases, in that order; junction bases with no gene match: 8. CDR3 coding DNA: TGCGCCAGCAGCTTCCAAAGCGGGAGAGGGACCGGGGAGCTGTTTTTT. Its translation is CASSFQSGRGTGELFF.

This clone was found once. This chain connects TRBV7-2 to TRBJ1-1; TRBD1 agrees at 7 bases. The ends lost 5 bases at V and 1 base at J; junction bases unmatched: 7. The CDR3 runs to 15 residues. CDR1 and CDR2 (germline): SGHTA, FQGNSA. The DNA for the CDR3 is TGTGCCAGCAGCCCGAAGAGGGACAGGAACACTGAAGCTTTCTTT. It specifies CASSPKRDRNTEAFF.

The V gene is TRBV30, the J gene TRBJ2-2; maybe TRBD2 (5 bases). The CDR3 totals 16 residues. Germline lookup yields CDR1 GTSNPN and CDR2 SVGIG (reference sequence). V gave up 0 bases and J gave up 5 bases, with 16 bases separating them. This CDR3 is CAWSVFGSSITGELFF. CDR3 nucleotide sequence: TGTGCCTGGAGTGTATTTGGGAGCTCGATTACCGGGGAGCTGTTTTTT. Full variable domain (outside the CDR3, taken from reference TRBV30 and TRBJ2-2): SQTIHQWPATLVQPVGSPLSLECTVEGTSNPNLYWYRQAAGRGLQLLFYSVGIGQISSEVPQNLSASRPQDRQFILSSKKLLLSDSGFYLCAWSVFGSSITGELFFGEGSRLTVL.